This entry lists 2 T cell receptor beta chains sequenced from one sample in a study of T cell repertoires in cytomegalovirus infection. These TCRs' antigens remain unknown. Each CDR3 protein is one row after TCRdb ran MiXCR on the reads. The data show about a million distinct CDR3 sequences, 30% to 40% seen once. The specimen comprised cultured CD8+ T cells from PBMCs, sampled from culture after CMV antigen stimulation. The receptors come from a human donor in good health (CMV status not recorded). Some clones in this sample may be carry-over from other donors' samples.

This clonotype was observed a handful of times. DNA of the CDR3: TGCGCCAGCAGCCAAGTCCGGGACTACTCCTACGAGCAGTACTTC. It yields the protein CASSQVRDYSYEQYF. The chain carries TRBV4-1 and TRBJ2-7; TRBD2 matches 7 bases. With V trimmed by 1 base and J by 0 bases, 3 bases remained unmatched. This CDR3 has 15 residues. Germline V gene sequence: CDR1 MGHRA, CDR2 YSYEKL.

DNA of the CDR3: TGTGCCAGCAGGGACGTACAGGGGGTGGATGGCGACTACACCTTC. It specifies CASRDVQGVDGDYTF. The chain recombines TRBV28 with TRBJ1-2; 8 bases agree with TRBD1. CDR1 and CDR2 (germline): MDHEN, SYDVKM. This CDR3 comprises 15 residues. Germline trimming cut 6 bases from V and 10 bases from J; bases unmatched to any gene: 16.